These 29 T cell receptor beta chains came from one sample sequenced in a study of cytomegalovirus exposure and HLA in healthy donors. Primers included in the PCR were 60 Vbeta and 13 Jbeta primers. Data came from immunoSEQ multiplex PCR; TCRdb stores just in-frame clones and leaves some out. The data contain around 230,000 clones, about 85% of them singletons. The sequenced sample consisted of PBMCs. These receptors all stem from a girl aged 2-10 years in good health and CMV-seronegative.

The chain couples TRBV5-4 to TRBJ1-1, with D perhaps matching TRBD1 (6 bases). There are 13 residues in the CDR3. The ends were cut back, 4 bases at V and 1 base at J, with 8 bases in the middle. Germline V lookup: CDR1 SGHNT, CDR2 YYREEE (reference sequence). This CDR3 is CASSGTSNTEAFF. The CDR3 DNA reads TGTGCCAGCAGCGGGACATCGAACACTGAAGCTTTCTTT.

The J gene is TRBJ1-2, the V gene TRBV6-5; 7 bases map to TRBD1. The CDR3 has 14 amino acids. Trimming cost V 6 bases and J 0 bases; bases outside gene matches: 4. Germline CDR1 is MNHEY and CDR2 is SVGAGI. This chain's CDR3 is CASRRTGTNYGYTF. The CDR3 coding sequence is TGTGCCAGCAGACGGACAGGAACTAACTATGGCTACACCTTC.

V gene TRBV6-1 combines with J gene TRBJ1-2; D gene ambiguous. This CDR3 has 16 residues. CDR1 MNHNS and CDR2 SASEGT come from the germline V gene. V lost 0 bases to trimming and J lost 4 bases, with 15 bases between them. The CDR3 DNA follows: TGTGCCAGCAGTGAAGCGGTTCCTTGGCAGGCCTATGGCTACACCTTC. It specifies CASSEAVPWQAYGYTF.

With regard to this clone: One end of the junction fails to match germline, which may point to a read error. This chain joins TRBV27 and TRBJ2-3, with 11 bases identical to TRBD2. The V gene's germline CDR1 is MNHEY and CDR2 SMNVEV (reference sequence). This CDR3 has 18 amino acids. This CDR3 reads CASSLWSPSGGPTAQTLF. The CDR3 nucleotides are TGTGCCAGCAGTTTATGGTCCCCTAGCGGGGGGCCGACAGCGCAGACTCTTTTT.

V is TRBV4-1 and J is TRBJ2-3, with 7 nucleotides matching TRBD2. CDR3 size: 17 residues. The germline V gene has CDR1 MGHRA and CDR2 YSYEKL. Losses at the gene ends were 2 bases for V and 3 bases for J; bases not matched to a gene: 11. This CDR3 reads CASSQPTGGGSTDTQYF. The CDR3 nucleotides are TGCGCCAGCAGCCAACCGACGGGGGGAGGTTCGACAGATACGCAGTATTTT.

The chain links TRBV4-2 to TRBJ2-2; 9 nucleotides agree with TRBD2. The V gene's germline CDR1 is LGHNA and CDR2 YNFKEQ. With 5 bases clipped from V and 0 bases from J, the junction kept 1 base outside the gene matches. CDR3 length: 15 amino acids. CDR3 residues: CASSKREANTGELFF. CDR3 in DNA: TGTGCCAGCAGCAAGCGGGAGGCGAACACCGGGGAGCTGTTTTTT.

The CDR3 loop reads CASSPGLAGYEQYF. CDR3 sequence (DNA): TGCGCCAGCAGCCCGGGACTAGCGGGGTACGAGCAGTACTTC. The rearrangement joins TRBV5-1 to TRBJ2-5; TRBD2 agrees at 13 bases. Judging by the DNA end, TRBJ2-7 fits better; the J call may be wrong. CDR1 and CDR2 (germline): SGHRS, YFSETQ. This CDR3 has 14 amino acids.

The genes are TRBV6-5 and TRBJ2-1, with a tentative D call TRBD2 (5 bases). V gave up 2 bases and J gave up 1 base, with 9 bases separating them. The CDR3 is 15 residues long. The germline V gene encodes CDR1 MNHEY and CDR2 SVGAGI. Written as DNA, the CDR3 is TGTGCCAGCAGTTACGGGAGTCGGTCCTACAATGAGCAGTTCTTC. Residues: CASSYGSRSYNEQFF.

This chain connects TRBV25-1 to TRBJ1-2, with TRBD1 as a possible D gene (6 bases). Trimming shortened V by 1 base and J by 4 bases, and 10 bases separated the two germline ends. CDR1 is MGHDK and CDR2 is SYGVNS in the germline V gene. This CDR3 region has 14 residues. This CDR3 is CASSEFQGSYGYTF. DNA of the CDR3: TGTGCCAGCAGTGAATTCCAGGGGTCCTATGGCTACACCTTC.

This sequence joins TRBV5-1 and TRBJ2-1; D is undetermined. The CDR3 extends over 12 amino acids. V was cut by 4 bases and J by 8 bases, with 10 bases left in between. The germline gives CDR1 SGHRS, CDR2 YFSETQ. CDR3 residues: CASSPTPHEQFF. The CDR3 bases are TGCGCCAGCAGCCCTACCCCCCATGAGCAGTTCTTC.

The chain combines TRBV7-8 with TRBJ2-5, with D possibly matching TRBD1 (6 bases). The CDR3 is 15 amino acids. Trimming stripped 4 bases from V and 3 bases from J, with 15 bases between. The V gene's germline CDR1 is SGHVS and CDR2 FQNEAQ. The CDR3: CASSSEDSLEETQYF. The CDR3 DNA reads TGTGCCAGCAGCTCCGAGGACAGCCTAGAAGAGACCCAGTACTTC.

The chain has TRBV5-4 and TRBJ2-7, with D possibly matching TRBD2 (6 bases). V lost 0 bases and J lost 4, with 11 bases in between. There are 14 residues in the CDR3. In germline, CDR1 is SGHNT, CDR2 YYREEE (reference sequence). The CDR3 coding sequence is TGTGCCAGCAGCTTGGGCGGGGCCCCATACGAGCAGTACTTC. This codes for CASSLGGAPYEQYF.

This clone was seen just once. The DNA for the CDR3 is TGTGCCAGCAGTCGAGCGGCGAGGAGCTACACCGGGGAGCTGTTTTTT. Amino acids: CASSRAARSYTGELFF. This chain joins TRBV2 and TRBJ2-2; possibly TRBD2 for D (5 bases). Germline V CDR1 and CDR2: SNHLY, FYNNEI. CDR3 length: 16 residues. V was shortened by 5 bases and J by 3 bases, with 16 bases between the two germline ends. Based on the CDR3 plus reference TRBV2 and TRBJ2-2, the full variable domain is EPEVTQTPSHQVTQMGQEVILRCVPISNHLYFYWYRQILGQKVEFLVSFYNNEISEKSEIFDDQFSVERPDGSNFTLKIRSTKLEDSAMYFCASSRAARSYTGELFFGEGSRLTVL.

The rearrangement uses TRBV25-1 and TRBJ1-5; TRBD1 is a possible D gene (6 bases). This CDR3 region has 15 residues. Trimming took off 8 bases at V and 0 bases at J, with 14 bases between the two ends. The germline CDR1 and CDR2 sequences are MGHDK and SYGVNS. CDR3 sequence: CASDRKINSNQPQHF. CDR3 bases: TGTGCCAGCGACAGGAAAATCAATAGCAATCAGCCCCAGCATTTT.

The rearrangement joins TRBV25-1 to TRBJ1-1; D is perhaps TRBD1 (5 bases). CDR1 is MGHDK, CDR2 SYGVNS, per germline. V was pared by 3 bases and J by 4 bases, with 9 bases between. CDR3 length equals 13 residues. Here the CDR3 DNA reads TGTGCCAGCAGTGACAGGGCTGGCACTGAAGCTTTCTTT. Translating gives CASSDRAGTEAFF.

The chain links TRBV4-1 to TRBJ2-6, with TRBD1 as a possible D gene (6 bases). This CDR3 is 15 amino acids long. With 3 bases removed from V and 2 bases from J, the gap between germline ends came to 8 bases. CDR1 MGHRA and CDR2 YSYEKL come from the germline V gene. The CDR3 reads CASSQDRPGANVLTF. The CDR3 nucleotides read TGCGCCAGCAGCCAGGACAGACCTGGGGCCAACGTCCTGACTTTC.

This chain joins TRBV7-9 and TRBJ2-5; no clear D gene. Trimming removed 5 bases from V and 5 bases from J, with 9 bases in between. The CDR3 contains 12 residues. Germline-derived CDR1 and CDR2 are SEHNR and FQNEAQ (reference sequence). The CDR3 DNA sequence: TGTGCCAGCAGCGTATCTAAGGAGACCCAGTACTTC. This codes for CASSVSKETQYF.

The chain joins TRBV30 to TRBJ2-3; D is unresolved. The ends were cut back, 2 bases at V and 5 bases at J, with 5 bases in the middle. The CDR3 is 11 amino acids. Germline V CDR1 and CDR2: GTSNPN, SVGIG (reference sequence). The CDR3 here is CAWSSLDTQYF. In DNA, the CDR3 is TGTGCCTGGAGTTCTCTAGATACGCAGTATTTT.

V and J are TRBV5-1 and TRBJ2-7, with D perhaps TRBD1 (5 bases). Germline values: CDR1 SGHRS, CDR2 YFSETQ. This CDR3 is built from 14 residues. The ends were cut back, 0 bases at V and 5 bases at J, with 12 bases in the middle. CDR3 loop: CASSLATGPHEQYF. CDR3 DNA: TGCGCCAGCAGCTTGGCCACAGGTCCCCACGAGCAGTACTTC.

The CDR3 nucleotides read TGCGCCAGTGCGGGACTTCGCTACGAGCAGTACTTC. It encodes CASAGLRYEQYF. V is TRBV10-2 and J is TRBJ2-5, with D tentatively TRBD2 (6 bases). The DNA end is more similar to TRBJ2-7, so the J call may be wrong. The germline V gene has CDR1 WSHSY and CDR2 SAAADI. The CDR3 has 12 amino acids.

This clone was counted only a few times. The chain uses TRBV7-2 and TRBJ1-1; D ambiguous. V was shortened by 1 base and J by 1 base, with 7 bases between the two germline ends. Germline V gives CDR1 SGHTA, CDR2 FQGNSA. CDR3 length equals 14 residues. The CDR3 is CASSLGYRNTEAFF. CDR3 bases: TGTGCCAGCAGCTTAGGGTACAGGAACACTGAAGCTTTCTTT.

The chain employs TRBV19 and TRBJ1-5; D possibly corresponds to TRBD1 (6 bases). This CDR3 has 15 residues. In germline, CDR1 is LNHDA, CDR2 SQIVND (reference sequence). Trimming took off 6 bases at V and 6 bases at J, with 18 bases between the two ends. The CDR3 loop is CASSMTPGVAQPQHF. CDR3 bases: TGTGCCAGTAGCATGACCCCAGGGGTAGCTCAGCCCCAGCATTTT.

The CDR3 DNA is TGTGCCAGCAGCATCTCCGGGACAGGGCCCTACGAGCAGTACTTC. Its translation: CASSISGTGPYEQYF. The chain combines TRBV7-6 with TRBJ2-7; 9 bases agree with TRBD1. Germline V gives CDR1 SGHVS, CDR2 FNYEAQ. The CDR3 extends over 15 amino acids. Trimming cost V 5 bases and J 2 bases; bases outside gene matches: 7.

J is TRBJ1-1 and V is TRBV4-1; tentative D call: TRBD1 (5 bases). V gave up 5 bases and J gave up 4 bases, with 14 bases separating them. Looked up from germline, CDR1 is MGHRA and CDR2 is YSYEKL. This CDR3 region has 14 residues. This CDR3 reads CASSTQGIATEAFF. The DNA for the CDR3 is TGCGCCAGCAGCACGCAGGGAATCGCCACTGAAGCTTTCTTT.

This sequence joins TRBV6-7 and TRBJ1-3; a weak D match, TRBD1 (5 bases). TRBV6-7 is identified as an open reading frame with a role that is uncertain. V lost 11 bases to trimming and J lost 4 bases, with 24 bases between them. There are 16 residues in the CDR3. CDR3 bases: TGTGCCCTAAAAAAGACAGCGAAGTGCGTAGGAAACACCATATATTTT. Its protein is CALKKTAKCVGNTIYF.

The chain couples TRBV2 to TRBJ1-6, with TRBD1 identical over 8 bases. Per germline, CDR1 SNHLY and CDR2 FYNNEI. V shed 6 bases and J 0 bases; nucleotides not matched to a gene: 7. This CDR3 is built from 17 residues. As DNA, the CDR3 is TGTGCCAGCAGGGATAGGACAGGGAGCTCCTATAATTCACCCCTCCACTTT. Encoded protein: CASRDRTGSSYNSPLHF.

The chain recombines TRBV27 with TRBJ1-6; the match to TRBD1 covers 12 bases. Germline V CDR1 and CDR2: MNHEY, SMNVEV (reference sequence). This CDR3 comprises 21 residues. The V and J ends lost 3 bases and 0 bases, in that order; junction bases with no gene match: 12. The CDR3 sequence is CASSLYLRGTGGFSYNSPLHF. The CDR3 bases are TGTGCCAGCAGTTTGTATCTCCGCGGGACAGGGGGCTTCTCCTATAATTCACCCCTCCACTTT.

This clone was picked up one time. This chain links TRBV2 with TRBJ2-7; possibly TRBD2 for D (6 bases). V was clipped by 2 bases and J by 2 bases, with 25 bases between them. The CDR3 consists of 19 residues. In germline, CDR1 is SNHLY, CDR2 FYNNEI. The CDR3 region is CASSELSSATGGSPYEQYF. The CDR3, as DNA: TGTGCCAGCAGTGAACTATCTTCGGCAACCGGGGGTAGCCCCTACGAGCAGTACTTC.

The chain recombines TRBV11-2 with TRBJ2-1; D unresolved. The CDR3 is made up of 14 amino acids. V was pared by 1 base and J by 3 bases, with 7 bases between. Germline lookup yields CDR1 SGHAT and CDR2 FQNNGV. CDR3 sequence (DNA): TGTGCCAGCAGCTTAGGTTTAGTCTACAATGAGCAGTTCTTC. Translation gives CASSLGLVYNEQFF.